Shown below are 28 T cell receptor beta chains from a single sample sequenced in a study of blood T cell repertoires in COVID-19. This table comes from immunoSEQ multiplex PCR, and its TCRdb copy is limited to in-frame clones, with some not included. The top ten clones hold approximately 3.6% of a sample with some 130,000 clones, about 80% of them seen once. The sequencing sample was made of peripheral blood. The receptors shown here come from a man between 60 and 75 years old with acute or convalescent COVID-19.

CDR3 sequence reads: CASSFDSSYEQYF. Here the CDR3 DNA reads TGTGCCAGCAGCTTTGACAGCTCCTACGAGCAGTACTTC. J is TRBJ2-7 and V is TRBV5-4; a possible D gene is TRBD1 (5 bases). Germline CDR1 reads SGHNT; CDR2 reads YYREEE (reference sequence). This CDR3 has 13 residues. The V gene lost 2 bases and the J gene lost 0 bases, with 6 bases spanning the gap.

The chain uses TRBV3-1 (or the pseudogene TRBV3-2) and TRBJ2-1; 8 bases fit TRBD2. Germline CDR1 is LGHDT and CDR2 is YNNKEL (reference sequence). The CDR3 extends over 15 amino acids. Germline trimming cut 2 bases from V and 1 base from J; bases unmatched to any gene: 1. This CDR3 is CASSQTSGSYNEQFF. The CDR3 bases are TGTGCCAGCAGCCAAACTAGCGGTTCCTACAATGAGCAGTTCTTC.

This clone was picked up a small number of times. The CDR3, as DNA: TGTGCCAGCAGACCCCGGAGACAGATCCCCAATCAGCCCCAGCATTTT. Its protein is CASRPRRQIPNQPQHF. This chain links TRBV19 with TRBJ1-5; weak D call: TRBD1 (5 bases). This CDR3 comprises 16 residues. Deletions cut 9 bases from V and 3 bases from J, with 21 bases between. The germline V gene encodes CDR1 LNHDA and CDR2 SQIVND (reference sequence).

V and J are TRBV7-2 and TRBJ1-2; tentative D call: TRBD1 (5 bases). The CDR3 consists of 14 residues. The germline V gene has CDR1 SGHTA and CDR2 FQGNSA. V was trimmed by 6 bases and J by 8 bases, leaving 19 bases between them. CDR3: CASSWGVSSGGYTF. Written as DNA, the CDR3 is TGTGCCAGCAGTTGGGGGGTCTCGTCAGGCGGCTACACCTTC.

The J gene is TRBJ2-1, the V gene TRBV19; 12 bases are a match to TRBD2. Trimming took 6 bases from V and 7 from J; bases not matched to a gene: 10. The germline V gene encodes CDR1 LNHDA and CDR2 SQIVND (reference sequence). The CDR3 is 16 amino acids. The CDR3: CASRQRGLAGSNEQFF. CDR3 in DNA: TGTGCCAGTAGGCAACGTGGACTAGCGGGAAGTAATGAGCAGTTCTTC.

Notes on this clone: This may stem from a read error, because a much larger clone lies one nucleotide away. The CDR3 DNA sequence: TGTGCCAGCAGTTTAGGGCGGGAGGACCGGGCGGCCTACGAGCAGTACTTC. It codes for CASSLGREDRAAYEQYF. The chain links TRBV28 to TRBJ2-7; the match to TRBD2 covers 8 bases. Germline lookup yields CDR1 MDHEN and CDR2 SYDVKM. Trimming took 2 bases from V and 2 from J; bases not matched to a gene: 11. The CDR3 consists of 17 residues.

This clone was counted once. The chain is built from TRBV6-5 and TRBJ1-6, with 12 bases identical to TRBD1. The CDR3 length is 14 residues. Germline V lookup: CDR1 MNHEY, CDR2 SVGAGI. V shed 6 bases and J 10 bases; nucleotides not matched to a gene: 4. The CDR3 spells CASSRDRGRSPLHF. DNA for the CDR3: TGTGCCAGCAGCCGGGACAGGGGGCGATCACCCCTCCACTTT.

The rearrangement links TRBV7-2 to TRBJ2-7; TRBD2 matches 11 bases. The J segment lost 3 bases and the V segment lost 5 bases, leaving 9 bases of the junction unmatched. Germline assignment: CDR1 SGHTA and CDR2 FQGNSA. This CDR3 spans 16 amino acids. The CDR3 loop is CASSRSVAGGNYEQYF. DNA of the CDR3: TGTGCCAGCAGCCGTTCCGTAGCGGGAGGGAACTACGAGCAGTACTTC.

The V and J genes are TRBV5-1 and TRBJ2-7, with TRBD1 matching over 8 bases. V gave up 4 bases and J gave up 7 bases; unmatched junction bases: 4. The CDR3 sequence is 12 residues long. The germline V gene has CDR1 SGHRS and CDR2 YFSETQ. The CDR3 DNA reads TGCGCCAGCAGCCCCACAGGGGGGGAGCAGTACTTC. It is translated as CASSPTGGEQYF.

The V and J genes are TRBV7-9 and TRBJ1-2, with TRBD1 identical over 8 bases. V trimming: 1 base; J trimming: 5 bases; junction bases outside the gene matches: 3. CDR1 is SEHNR, CDR2 FQNEAQ, per germline (reference sequence). The CDR3 loop spans 14 amino acids. The CDR3 loop reads CASSLGTGSYGYTF. The DNA of the CDR3 is TGTGCCAGCAGCTTAGGGACAGGGTCTTATGGCTACACCTTC.

This clone was seen a few times. The CDR3 bases are TGTGCCAGTAGTCCACAGGGATTCGGGGAGCTGTTTTTT. Encoded protein: CASSPQGFGELFF. V usage is TRBV19 and J usage is TRBJ2-2; D may be TRBD1 (6 bases). The germline CDR1 and CDR2 sequences are LNHDA and SQIVND (reference sequence). This CDR3 comprises 13 residues. Deletions cut 5 bases from V and 7 bases from J, with 11 bases between.

This chain joins TRBV30 and TRBJ2-1, with a weak D call TRBD1 (6 bases). Germline V lookup: CDR1 GTSNPN, CDR2 SVGIG (reference sequence). V was pared by 3 bases and J by 8 bases, with 11 bases between. The CDR3 contains 12 residues. The CDR3 nucleotides read TGTGCCTGGAGAAGGGGGTACGATGAGCAGTTCTTC. The encoded protein is CAWRRGYDEQFF.

The chain links TRBV7-9 to TRBJ1-1; D remains unclear. The CDR3 is 10 amino acids. The germline V and J ends were trimmed by 2 bases and 7 bases, with 2 bases remaining between them. Germline V gene sequence: CDR1 SEHNR, CDR2 FQNEAQ (reference sequence). CDR3 bases: TGTGCCAGCAGCTTACTTGAAGCTTTCTTT. Amino acid sequence: CASSLLEAFF.

The rearrangement uses TRBV19 and TRBJ2-1; 13 bases fit TRBD2. V lost 4 bases and J lost 7; bases outside the gene matches: 4. CDR3 length equals 15 residues. CDR1 and CDR2 from the germline V gene are LNHDA and SQIVND (reference sequence). The CDR3 reads CASSTSGLAGNEQFF. The DNA of the CDR3 is TGTGCCAGTAGTACCTCGGGACTAGCGGGAAATGAGCAGTTCTTC.

This chain joins TRBV7-6 and TRBJ2-7, with a possible D match to TRBD1 (7 bases). In germline, CDR1 is SGHVS, CDR2 FNYEAQ. The CDR3 length is 14 residues. Deletions cut 5 bases from V and 3 bases from J, with 14 bases between. CDR3 nucleotides: TGTGCCAGCAGCCCCAGGGGGGTACACTACGAGCAGTACTTC. Translated, it gives CASSPRGVHYEQYF.

The chain is built from TRBV6-6 and TRBJ2-1, with D tentatively TRBD1 (6 bases). The CDR3 is made up of 12 amino acids. Germline V gene data show CDR1 as MNHNY and CDR2 as SVGAGI (reference sequence). Trimming cost V 6 bases and J 5 bases, with 8 bases left between them. The CDR3 spells CASRTGNNEQFF. The CDR3 bases are TGTGCCAGCAGAACAGGGAACAATGAGCAGTTCTTC.

The CDR3 region has the DNA TGTGCCAGCAGCTTAGAGAGCTATGGCTACACCTTC. Protein: CASSLESYGYTF. V is TRBV7-8 and J is TRBJ1-2; no clear D gene. CDR1 and CDR2 (germline): SGHVS, FQNEAQ. Between the trimmed V and J ends, which lost 1 base and 4 bases, there was a span of 4 bases. The CDR3 is 12 amino acids.

V gene TRBV27 combines with J gene TRBJ1-1; 9 positions match TRBD1. Germline assignment: CDR1 MNHEY and CDR2 SMNVEV (reference sequence). With V trimmed by 5 bases and J by 4 bases, 8 bases remained unmatched. The CDR3 has 15 residues. CDR3 sequence reads: CASSPQGAMGTEAFF. The CDR3 bases are TGTGCCAGCAGTCCACAGGGGGCTATGGGCACTGAAGCTTTCTTT.

This clone has a single count. The chain is built from TRBV19 and TRBJ1-2, with D perhaps matching TRBD1 (5 bases). The germline CDR1 and CDR2 sequences are LNHDA and SQIVND (reference sequence). The CDR3 has 14 amino acids. V lost 5 bases to trimming and J lost 4 bases, with 14 bases between them. CDR3 sequence (DNA): TGTGCCAGTAGTGGGGCCAGGACAAGCTATGGCTACACCTTC. As protein: CASSGARTSYGYTF.

This rearrangement joins TRBV5-1 to TRBJ2-7, with 9 bases that match TRBD2. This CDR3 comprises 14 residues. Germline CDR1 reads SGHRS; CDR2 reads YFSETQ. V shed 7 bases and J 2 bases; nucleotides not matched to a gene: 7. CDR3: CASGREGSTYEQYF. CDR3 DNA: TGCGCCAGCGGGCGGGAGGGGTCAACCTACGAGCAGTACTTC.

CDR3 protein: CASSRANEKLFF. CDR3 DNA sequence: TGTGCCAGCAGTCGTGCTAATGAAAAACTGTTTTTT. This chain connects TRBV6-2 or TRBV6-3 to TRBJ1-4; D uncertain. Between the trimmed V and J ends, which lost 5 bases and 3 bases, there was a span of 4 bases. This CDR3 has 12 residues. Germline values: CDR1 MNHEY, CDR2 SVGEGT.

The chain is built from TRBV6-5 and TRBJ1-5, with 7 bases matching TRBD1. This CDR3 is built from 14 residues. The V segment lost 6 bases and the J segment 5 bases; nucleotides outside the gene matches: 7. Per the germline V gene, CDR1 is MNHEY and CDR2 is SVGAGI. CDR3 bases: TGTGCCAGCAGGGGGGGACAGATTTATCAGCCCCAGCATTTT. Residues: CASRGGQIYQPQHF.

The chain employs TRBV28 and TRBJ1-2; D is uncertain. V lost 1 base and J 4 bases, leaving 7 bases between the germline ends. Germline V CDR1 and CDR2: MDHEN, SYDVKM. The CDR3 sequence is 13 residues long. The CDR3 spells CASSLSAIYGYTF. Written as DNA, the CDR3 is TGTGCCAGCAGTTTATCAGCGATCTATGGCTACACCTTC.

This clone has just a few counts. An end of the junction does not agree with germline; a read error may underlie this. The chain uses TRBV7-2 and TRBJ2-1, with TRBD2 identical over 10 bases. Germline V lookup: CDR1 SGHTA, CDR2 FQGNSA. The CDR3 consists of 14 residues. CDR3 in DNA: TGTGCCGGCAGGCCAGCGGGAGGGGGCAATGAGCAGTTCTTC. Its translation: CAGRPAGGGNEQFF.

The chain is built from TRBV24-1 and TRBJ1-1, with TRBD1 identical over 9 bases. V trimming: 10 bases; J trimming: 7 bases; junction bases outside the gene matches: 9. CDR1 and CDR2 (germline): KGHDR, SFDVKD. The CDR3 totals 13 residues. Here the CDR3 DNA reads TGTGCCACTTGGGACAGGGCTACGGGTGAAGCTTTCTTT. It yields the protein CATWDRATGEAFF.

CDR3 protein: CASSQDRLAGLNTGELFF. The CDR3 DNA follows: TGTGCCAGCAGCCAAGATCGGCTAGCGGGCCTCAACACCGGGGAGCTGTTTTTT. The genes are TRBV3-1 (or the pseudogene TRBV3-2) and TRBJ2-2; 8 nucleotides align to TRBD2. In germline, CDR1 is LGHDT, CDR2 YNNKEL (reference sequence). The CDR3 is 18 amino acids. V was clipped by 0 bases and J by 2 bases; unmatched bases: 8.

The V and J genes are TRBV15 and TRBJ1-3, with D uncertain. Trimming took 5 bases from V and 1 from J, leaving 9 bases between them. CDR1 is LNHNV, CDR2 YYDKDF, per germline (reference sequence). The CDR3 is 14 residues long. As DNA, the CDR3 is TGTGCCACCAGCGCATCAGGATCTGGAAACACCATATATTTT. It translates to CATSASGSGNTIYF.

This chain uses TRBV19 with TRBJ2-7; 10 bases map to TRBD2. Unmatched junction bases numbered 11, after V lost 4 bases and J lost 2 bases. The CDR3 length is 17 residues. CDR1 and CDR2 (germline): LNHDA, SQIVND (reference sequence). The CDR3 reads CASSKDIGTSATYEQYF. The CDR3 nucleotides are TGTGCCAGTAGTAAGGACATAGGGACTAGCGCTACCTACGAGCAGTACTTC.